The T cell receptor (beta chain) under discussion was sequenced for a study of blood T cell repertoires in COVID-19. Study in general: Donors in the United States, Italy and Spain gave samples during acute or convalescent COVID-19.

This clone is a singleton in its sample. TCRdb's table, derived via immunoSEQ multiplex PCR, lists solely in-frame clones and lacks some. The repertoire holds around 70,000 clones, with around nine tenths as singletons. V was clipped by 0 bases and J by 0 bases; unmatched bases: 12. Germline V gives CDR1 SGHRS, CDR2 YFSETQ. CDR3 length: 19 amino acids. The sequence derives from a human donor in a cohort sampled during active COVID-19. The specimen was peripheral blood. V and J are TRBV5-1 and TRBJ2-3; 8 bases match TRBD2. The DNA of the CDR3 is TGCGCCAGCAGCTTGGCCCCACAGGGATCGGGGGGGAGCACAGATACGCAGTATTTT. Translating gives CASSLAPQGSGGSTDTQYF. The whole variable domain, remainder taken from reference TRBV5-1 and TRBJ2-3, is KAGVTQTPRYLIKTRGQQVTLSCSPISGHRSVSWYQQTPGQGLQFLFEYFSETQRNKGNFPGRFSGRQFSNSRSEMNVSTLELGDSALYLCASSLAPQGSGGSTDTQYFGPGTRLTVL.